This T cell receptor (beta chain) is drawn from a study of cytomegalovirus exposure and HLA in healthy donors. The V end was cut by 2 bases, the J end by 4 bases, with 24 bases between. The CDR3 is 18 residues long. Germline V CDR1 and CDR2: SEHNR, FQNEAQ (reference sequence). It was with 60 Vbeta and 13 Jbeta primers that the PCR ran. Libraries were prepared by immunoSEQ multiplex PCR; TCRdb keeps only in-frame clonotypes and omits some of them. There are some 200,000 clones in the sample; around 85% occur only once, and 3% to 4% lies in the top ten. The TCR sequence derives from a man aged 45-65 years in good health and CMV-seronegative. Input material: PBMCs. The chain recombines TRBV7-9 with TRBJ2-7; weak D call: TRBD2 (5 bases). The CDR3 is CASSLSGGLLSTSYEQYF. The CDR3 DNA is TGTGCCAGCAGCTTATCCGGTGGACTTCTTTCTACCTCTTACGAGCAGTACTTC.